These 28 T cell receptor beta chains came from one sample sequenced in a study of early T cells in non-severe SARS-CoV-2 infection. Using its own MiXCR run on the 5' RACE reads, TCRdb lists one record per CDR3 protein. The sample yields 30,000 to 35,000 distinct CDR3 sequences, around 6.8% seen once. Sequenced here: whole blood, sampled at baseline. The receptors shown here come from an adult who was a healthcare worker with PCR-confirmed SARS-CoV-2 infection or an uninfected control (not recorded which).

V and J are TRBV6-6 and TRBJ2-7, with 12 bases lining up with TRBD2. The germline V gene has CDR1 MNHNY and CDR2 SVGAGI (reference sequence). This CDR3 contains 14 residues. V trimming: 4 bases; J trimming: 6 bases; junction bases outside the gene matches: 4. CDR3 residues: CASSSTSGRSEQYF. CDR3 coding DNA: TGTGCCAGCAGTTCTACTAGCGGGAGGAGCGAGCAGTACTTC.

With respect to this clonotype: Given a much more abundant clone one base away, this may be a read error. The chain is built from TRBV7-2 and TRBJ2-3, with 15 bases matching TRBD2. Germline V gives CDR1 SGHTA, CDR2 FQGNSA. The CDR3 runs 16 residues. DNA of the CDR3: TGTGCCAGCAGCGCGGGACTAGCGGGGGGCACAGATATGCAGTATTTT. Residues: CASSAGLAGGTDMQYF.

This clonotype was counted a few times. Its ends do not fully match the called genes, so a read error is possible. The rearrangement links TRBV27 to TRBJ1-1; D gene unclear. The CDR3 has 17 residues. Germline CDR1 is MNHEY and CDR2 is SMNVEV (reference sequence). CDR3 region: CASSAGMNNWGNTEAFF. CDR3 in DNA: TGCGCCAGCAGCGCAGGAATGAATAACTGGGGGAACACTGAAGCTTTCTTT.

This clonotype showed up many times. V is TRBV7-2 and J is TRBJ2-1; D perhaps matches TRBD1 (6 bases). Germline CDR1 is SGHTA and CDR2 is FQGNSA. This CDR3 contains 11 residues. The V and J ends lost 8 bases and 7 bases respectively, with 9 bases between them. CDR3 DNA: TGTGCCAGCGCCCAGGGGAATGAGCAGTTCTTC. Amino acids: CASAQGNEQFF.

This clonotype was counted many times. CDR3 DNA: TGCGCCAGCAGCCAAGATCTCGGGTACGAGCAGTACGTC. Protein: CASSQDLGYEQYV. This chain uses TRBV4-1 with TRBJ2-7; D uncertain. In germline, CDR1 is MGHRA, CDR2 YSYEKL. This CDR3 is 13 amino acids long. Trimming took 0 bases from V and 4 from J, leaving 7 bases between them.

This clonotype came up many times. The chain links TRBV30 to TRBJ2-7, with 7 positions matching TRBD2. V trimming: 3 bases; J trimming: 3 bases; junction bases outside the gene matches: 5. Germline values: CDR1 GTSNPN, CDR2 SVGIG (reference sequence). The CDR3 has 13 residues. The CDR3 coding sequence is TGTGCCTGGAGCCGTAGCGGGTTCTACGAGCAGTACGTC. It codes for CAWSRSGFYEQYV.

This clonotype was seen repeatedly, ten times or more. V is TRBV29-1 and J is TRBJ2-1, with D hard to call. Trimming took off 4 bases at V and 2 bases at J, with 9 bases between the two ends. The CDR3 covers 13 residues. Germline CDR1 and CDR2: SQVTM and ANQGSEA. The CDR3 bases are TGCAGCGTTGGTCCGGCGACCTACAATGAGCAGTTCTTC. This encodes CSVGPATYNEQFF.

Only a few counts were recorded for this clonotype. The V gene is TRBV4-3, the J gene TRBJ2-2, with 7 bases matching TRBD1. CDR3 length: 18 residues. The ends lost 3 bases at V and 0 bases at J; junction bases unmatched: 10. The germline CDR1 and CDR2 sequences are LGHNA and YSLEER. The CDR3 DNA reads TGCGCCAGCAGCCATGAACAGGGGTGGTTCGCGAACACCGGGGAGCTGTTTTTT. Translating it yields CASSHEQGWFANTGELFF.

This clonotype was counted at least ten times. Germline and junction disagree at one end, which may indicate a read error. This chain uses TRBV7-7 with TRBJ2-5; D uncertain. The CDR3 consists of 14 residues. Germline lookup yields CDR1 SSHAT and CDR2 FNYEAQ (reference sequence). The CDR3 loop is CASSLSIGQETQYF. CDR3 in DNA: TGTGCTAGCAGCTTATCAATTGGGCAAGAGACCCAGTACTTC.

This clonotype has only a few counts. J is TRBJ2-2 and V is TRBV4-3, with D perhaps matching TRBD2 (5 bases). Looked up from germline, CDR1 is LGHNA and CDR2 is YSLEER. The length of the CDR3 is 17 residues. V lost 0 bases and J 4 bases, leaving 15 bases between the germline ends. The chain's CDR3 is CASSQDRGSGTTGELFF. CDR3 coding DNA: TGCGCCAGCAGCCAAGACCGGGGAAGCGGCACCACCGGGGAGCTGTTTTTT.

The chain combines TRBV6-2 or TRBV6-3 with TRBJ1-5; 9 bases fit TRBD1. This CDR3 spans 13 amino acids. CDR1 and CDR2 from the germline V gene are MNHEY and SVGEGT. V gave up 6 bases and J gave up 6 bases; unmatched junction bases: 3. CDR3 sequence reads: CASRLQGAQPQHF. CDR3 bases: TGTGCCAGCAGATTACAGGGGGCTCAGCCCCAGCATTTT.

There are many counts of this clonotype. V is TRBV27 and J is TRBJ2-4; 10 bases line up with TRBD2. This CDR3 has 15 amino acids. Trimming at V came to 4 bases and at J to 4 bases, leaving 4 bases not matched to a gene. In germline, CDR1 is MNHEY, CDR2 SMNVEV (reference sequence). In DNA, the CDR3 is TGTGCCAGCAGTTACGGGACTAGCGAAAAAAACATTCAGTACTTC. Protein product: CASSYGTSEKNIQYF.

There are many counts of this clonotype. The chain uses TRBV5-6 and TRBJ2-7; 7 positions match TRBD1. Trimming cost V 0 bases and J 4 bases; bases outside gene matches: 10. Germline V gene sequence: CDR1 SGHDT, CDR2 YYEEEE. The CDR3 runs to 16 residues. The DNA of the CDR3 is TGTGCCAGCAGCTTGGTGGGTGAGGGACAGAGATACGAGCAGTACGTC. It codes for CASSLVGEGQRYEQYV.

J is TRBJ2-2 and V is TRBV7-6, with D possibly matching TRBD2 (6 bases). The CDR3 consists of 16 residues. Germline-derived CDR1 and CDR2 are SGHVS and FNYEAQ. V was clipped by 5 bases and J by 5 bases, with 18 bases between them. The CDR3 here is CASSPLGGKITGELFF. The DNA for the CDR3 is TGTGCCAGCAGCCCACTGGGGGGAAAAATAACCGGGGAGCTGTTTTTT.

This clonotype was observed at least ten times. The CDR3 here is CSAKTGMNGYIQYF. CDR3 in DNA: TGCAGTGCAAAGACAGGGATGAATGGGTACATTCAGTACTTC. The chain couples TRBV20-1 to TRBJ2-4, with 7 bases fitting TRBD1. Germline trimming cut 6 bases from V and 8 bases from J; bases unmatched to any gene: 13. Looked up from germline, CDR1 is DFQATT and CDR2 is SNEGSKA (reference sequence). This CDR3 has 14 residues.

This chain links TRBV11-2 with TRBJ2-5, with 7 bases lining up with TRBD1. The CDR3 covers 15 residues. J lost 2 bases, V lost 2 bases, and 5 bases had no gene match. The germline CDR1 and CDR2 sequences are SGHAT and FQNNGV. The CDR3 is CASSLRPDRQETQYF. The CDR3 nucleotides are TGTGCCAGCAGCTTACGACCGGACAGGCAAGAGACCCAGTACTTC.

This clonotype was recorded a few times. The V and J genes are TRBV20-1 and TRBJ2-5; a possible D gene is TRBD1 (5 bases). Between the trimmed V and J ends, which lost 5 bases and 5 bases, there was a span of 15 bases. From germline, CDR1 is DFQATT and CDR2 SNEGSKA (reference sequence). The CDR3 spans 13 residues. CDR3 residues: CSAPSQGLETQYF. CDR3 sequence (DNA): TGCAGTGCTCCGAGTCAGGGTTTGGAGACCCAGTACTTC.

This clonotype was recorded a few times. This rearrangement joins TRBV28 to TRBJ1-1; the match to TRBD1 covers 7 bases. Germline V CDR1 and CDR2: MDHEN, SYDVKM. The V gene end was trimmed by 7 bases and the J gene end by 4 bases; junction bases not matched to a gene: 12. CDR3 length equals 15 residues. The chain's CDR3 is CASKGRGVSSTEAFF. The CDR3 nucleotides are TGTGCCAGCAAAGGCAGGGGGGTCTCGTCCACTGAAGCTTTCTTT. The full variable domain, rest sourced from reference TRBV28 and TRBJ1-1, is DVKVTQSSRYLVKRTGEKVFLECVQDMDHENMFWYRQDPGLGLRLIYFSYDVKMKEKGDIPEGYSVSREKKERFSLILESASTNQTSMYLCASKGRGVSSTEAFFGQGTRLTVV.

The chain has TRBV5-6 and TRBJ2-7; 7 nucleotides align to TRBD2. Germline values: CDR1 SGHDT, CDR2 YYEEEE. V was pared by 2 bases and J by 5 bases, with 10 bases of the junction left unmatched. CDR3 length: 15 amino acids. The CDR3 sequence is CASSLERLAGHEQYV. The CDR3 DNA reads TGTGCCAGCAGCTTAGAGAGACTAGCCGGCCACGAGCAGTACGTC.

This sequence joins TRBV7-2 and TRBJ1-6; TRBD1 matches 8 bases. Germline CDR1 reads SGHTA; CDR2 reads FQGNSA. The CDR3 runs to 17 residues. The J segment lost 9 bases and the V segment lost 3 bases, leaving 13 bases of the junction unmatched. The DNA for the CDR3 is TGTGCCAGCAGCTTCGTTGCGGGGGACAGGAGGGGTTCACCCCTCCACTTT. It yields the protein CASSFVAGDRRGSPLHF. The whole variable domain, remainder taken from reference TRBV7-2 and TRBJ1-6, is GAGVSQSPSNKVTEKGKDVELRCDPISGHTALYWYRQSLGQGLEFLIYFQGNSAPDKSGLPSDRFSAERTGGSVSTLTIQRTQQEDSAVYLCASSFVAGDRRGSPLHFGNGTRLTVT.

This clonotype was seen only a few times. This chain connects TRBV5-6 to TRBJ2-1; TRBD1 aligns across 8 bases. V was pared by 3 bases and J by 1 base, with 9 bases of the junction left unmatched. CDR3 length: 17 residues. Germline CDR1 is SGHDT and CDR2 is YYEEEE. The CDR3 DNA reads as TGTGCCAGCAGCTATGATACCGGGACAGGATCCTACAATGAGCAGTTCTTC. This translates into CASSYDTGTGSYNEQFF.

This clonotype was detected ten times or more. The chain couples TRBV7-2 to TRBJ2-1; maybe TRBD2 (5 bases). This CDR3 has 14 residues. V lost 10 bases and J lost 5, with 18 bases in between. Germline CDR1 and CDR2: SGHTA and FQGNSA. The CDR3 DNA follows: TGTGCCACCCAGGAGGCTGCCCCAAACAATGAGCAGTTCTTC. This gives the protein CATQEAAPNNEQFF.

At least ten counts were recorded for this clonotype. The CDR3, as DNA: TGCGCCAGCAGCCAAGAGAGGGTTGGCTATGGCTACACCTTC. Protein: CASSQERVGYGYTF. The V call is TRBV4-1, the J call TRBJ1-2; no clear D. This CDR3 is built from 14 residues. Per germline, CDR1 MGHRA and CDR2 YSYEKL. V was shortened by 0 bases and J by 4 bases, with 9 bases between the two germline ends.

Ten or more counts support this clonotype. The chain is built from TRBV5-1 and TRBJ1-2, with D hard to call. This CDR3 comprises 14 residues. The V and J ends lost 4 bases and 3 bases respectively, with 13 bases between them. CDR1 is SGHRS and CDR2 is YFSETQ in the germline V gene. As DNA, the CDR3 is TGCGCCAGCAGCCTCTTAACACCGGACTATGGCTACACCTTC. This encodes CASSLLTPDYGYTF.

J is TRBJ2-1 and V is TRBV4-2, with 9 positions matching TRBD2. V shed 0 bases, J shed 7 bases, and the junction held 4 bases outside the gene matches. Germline V CDR1 and CDR2: LGHNA, YNFKEQ. The CDR3 spans 15 residues. This CDR3 reads CASSQEGTSGNEQFF. Here the CDR3 DNA reads TGTGCCAGCAGCCAAGAAGGAACTAGCGGGAATGAGCAGTTCTTC.

In this sample, this clonotype turned up many times. The chain employs TRBV6-1 and TRBJ1-1, with D uncertain. Trimming cost V 7 bases and J 4 bases, with 10 bases left between them. The CDR3 is made up of 12 amino acids. Germline V gene lookup returns CDR1 MNHNS and CDR2 SASEGT. The CDR3 coding sequence is TGTGCCAGCACGCTCGGAGGCACTGAAGCTTTCTTT. Protein sequence: CASTLGGTEAFF.

The chain combines TRBV5-5 with TRBJ2-7, with D possibly being TRBD2 (5 bases). Germline assignment: CDR1 SGHKS and CDR2 YYEKEE (reference sequence). Trimming left V 0 bases short and J 3 bases short, with 13 bases between. The CDR3 has 15 residues. CDR3 in amino acids: CASSLVPDFVYEQYF. CDR3 coding DNA: TGTGCCAGCAGCTTGGTTCCGGACTTCGTCTACGAGCAGTACTTC.

This clonotype was observed a handful of times. The chain recombines TRBV5-6 with TRBJ2-1; possible D gene TRBD2, 5 bases. The CDR3 is 18 residues long. Germline V gives CDR1 SGHDT, CDR2 YYEEEE. V was pared by 4 bases and J by 0 bases, with 20 bases between. In nucleotides, the CDR3 is TGTGCCAGCAGCACAACCGCGCGCGGGCTGAGCTCCTACAATGAGCAGTTCTTC. Its translation is CASSTTARGLSSYNEQFF.